A single sample gave rise to the 13 T cell receptor beta chains below, sequenced in a study of blood T cell repertoires in COVID-19. Profiling relied on immunoSEQ multiplex PCR, and the TCRdb table lists in-frame clones only, not all of them. The sample yields about 300,000 clones, about 91% seen once. The sequencing sample was made of peripheral blood. These receptors originate from a woman in her twenties or thirties who had recovered from COVID-19.

J is TRBJ1-6 and V is TRBV7-2; TRBD1 matches at 11 bases. Germline V CDR1 and CDR2: SGHTA, FQGNSA. The CDR3 has 16 residues. V lost 1 base and J lost 9; bases outside the gene matches: 5. The CDR3, as DNA: TGTGCCAGCAGCTTAGAAGGGACAGGGGGTGCTTCACCCCTCCACTTT. Its translation: CASSLEGTGGASPLHF.

V usage is TRBV7-8 and J usage is TRBJ1-5, with TRBD1 matching 10 bases. Germline assignment: CDR1 SGHVS and CDR2 FQNEAQ. The CDR3 extends over 15 amino acids. V shed 5 bases, J shed 1 base, and the junction held 2 bases outside the gene matches. CDR3 nucleotide sequence: TGTGCCAGCAGCACGGGACAGGGGAGCAATCAGCCCCAGCATTTT. Residues: CASSTGQGSNQPQHF.

The V and J genes are TRBV4-1 and TRBJ1-1; no firm D call. This CDR3 is 15 amino acids long. Looked up from germline, CDR1 is MGHRA and CDR2 is YSYEKL. V was clipped by 0 bases and J by 6 bases, with 14 bases between them. Here the CDR3 DNA reads TGCGCCAGCAGCCAAGATATCGAGGTGGGAGCTGAAGCTTTCTTT. It yields the protein CASSQDIEVGAEAFF.

The V and J genes are TRBV2 and TRBJ2-3; TRBD1 aligns across 7 bases. The CDR3 runs 10 residues. Germline loops: CDR1 SNHLY, CDR2 FYNNEI. J was trimmed by 13 bases and V by 6 bases; bases with no gene match: 4. The CDR3 reads CASRTGPKYF. In DNA, the CDR3 is TGTGCCAGCAGGACAGGGCCTAAGTATTTT.

V gene TRBV2 combines with J gene TRBJ2-5, with TRBD1 matching 7 bases. V lost 6 bases and J lost 2; bases outside the gene matches: 9. Germline CDR1 and CDR2: SNHLY and FYNNEI. CDR3 size: 15 residues. CDR3 region: CASSPTRGQQETQYF. The CDR3 DNA sequence: TGTGCCAGCAGCCCAACACGGGGACAGCAAGAGACCCAGTACTTC.

CDR3 sequence (DNA): TGTGCCAGCAGCTATCGGACAGGGACGGACTACGAGCAGTACTTC. It translates to CASSYRTGTDYEQYF. The chain uses TRBV7-2 and TRBJ2-7; 8 positions agree with TRBD1. The ends lost 4 bases at V and 3 bases at J; junction bases unmatched: 8. The CDR3 sequence is 15 residues long. Germline CDR1 reads SGHTA; CDR2 reads FQGNSA. Together with reference TRBV7-2 and TRBJ2-7, the CDR3 gives the full variable domain: GAGVSQSPSNKVTEKGKDVELRCDPISGHTALYWYRQSLGQGLEFLIYFQGNSAPDKSGLPSDRFSAERTGGSVSTLTIQRTQQEDSAVYLCASSYRTGTDYEQYFGPGTRLTVT.

The gene calls are TRBV5-4 and TRBJ2-2, with D possibly matching TRBD2 (7 bases). The CDR3 has 16 residues. The V gene's germline CDR1 is SGHNT and CDR2 YYREEE (reference sequence). The ends were cut back, 4 bases at V and 4 bases at J, with 17 bases in the middle. CDR3 residues: CASSVGMGGPTGELFF. The CDR3 DNA sequence: TGTGCCAGCAGCGTTGGGATGGGGGGGCCCACCGGGGAGCTGTTTTTT.

This clone occurred once. This rearrangement joins TRBV19 to TRBJ1-2; TRBD1 matches 9 bases. The CDR3 totals 14 residues. The trim removed 3 bases at V and 3 bases at J, leaving 2 bases unmatched. Germline assignment: CDR1 LNHDA and CDR2 SQIVND (reference sequence). The CDR3 here is CASSMGQGDYGYTF. The CDR3 DNA is TGTGCCAGTAGTATGGGACAGGGCGACTATGGCTACACCTTC.

CDR3 in DNA: TGTGCCAGCAGGACTGGACAGGGGCCGACTGGCGATCAGCCCCAGCATTTT. This translates into CASRTGQGPTGDQPQHF. The chain links TRBV7-3 to TRBJ1-5, with TRBD1 matching 9 bases. The CDR3 loop spans 17 amino acids. The V and J ends lost 6 bases and 5 bases, in that order; junction bases with no gene match: 14. Germline assignment: CDR1 SGHTA and CDR2 FQGTGA.

The J gene is TRBJ2-7, the V gene TRBV3-1 (or the pseudogene TRBV3-2), with D possibly matching TRBD1 (6 bases). The CDR3 runs 14 residues. Trimming left V 4 bases short and J 6 bases short, with 16 bases between. CDR1 LGHDT and CDR2 YNNKEL come from the germline V gene (reference sequence). CDR3 protein: CASSRATGSSEQYF. For the CDR3, the DNA is TGTGCCAGCAGCCGCGCGACAGGATCATCCGAGCAGTACTTC.

The genes are TRBV19 and TRBJ1-5, with 7 positions matching TRBD1. Per germline, CDR1 LNHDA and CDR2 SQIVND (reference sequence). Trimming took 3 bases from V and 4 from J; bases not matched to a gene: 6. The CDR3 has 15 amino acids. The CDR3 DNA follows: TGTGCCAGTAGTATCAAGACAGGGCGAAATCAGCCCCAGCATTTT. Amino acids: CASSIKTGRNQPQHF.

The chain links TRBV7-6 to TRBJ2-2; 7 nucleotides align to TRBD1. V lost 3 bases to trimming and J lost 4 bases; unmatched junction nucleotides: 8. The CDR3 covers 16 residues. From germline, CDR1 is SGHVS and CDR2 FNYEAQ. The CDR3 DNA reads as TGTGCCAGCAGCTTGGTACTGGGACAGTTCACCGGGGAGCTGTTTTTT. It translates to CASSLVLGQFTGELFF.

The J gene is TRBJ1-3, the V gene TRBV7-6, with D tentatively TRBD1 (5 bases). V shed 4 bases and J shed 4 bases, with 20 bases lying between them. Germline V lookup: CDR1 SGHVS, CDR2 FNYEAQ. This CDR3 has 17 residues. For the CDR3, the DNA is TGTGCCAGCAGCTCCCTTGGGGGGTCCGGGGGAGGAAACACCATATATTTT. Protein sequence: CASSSLGGSGGGNTIYF.